This T cell receptor beta chain was sequenced in a study of blood T cells in healthy people across ages. Findings of the study overall: Naive CD4+ cell counts and diversity both ran higher in long-lived than in aged donors. Bulk PBMC profiling left naive and antigen-experienced comparisons inconclusive.

Of note for this clonotype: Antigen unknown.

Germline V gene data show CDR1 as MNHNY and CDR2 as SVGAGI (reference sequence). The CDR3 extends over 14 amino acids. The trim removed 4 bases at V and 12 bases at J, leaving 10 bases unmatched. A sample-barcoded 5' primer and a J-beta primer mix were used in a second PCR of roughly 6 to 11 cycles. Every sample gave at least 3 million paired-end reads containing CDR3. Via MiXCR, TCRdb re-called the 5' RACE reads, giving one row per CDR3 protein. The sample has approximately 1,100,000 distinct CDR3 sequences, 45% seen once. The rearrangement uses TRBV6-6 and TRBJ2-1; 9 positions match TRBD2. The origin of this receptor is an older woman in good health. The sequenced sample was blood. CDR3 sequence (DNA): TGTGCCAGCAGTTCCCCGGGACTAGCCCTATTGCAGTTCTTC. It translates to CASSSPGLALLQFF.